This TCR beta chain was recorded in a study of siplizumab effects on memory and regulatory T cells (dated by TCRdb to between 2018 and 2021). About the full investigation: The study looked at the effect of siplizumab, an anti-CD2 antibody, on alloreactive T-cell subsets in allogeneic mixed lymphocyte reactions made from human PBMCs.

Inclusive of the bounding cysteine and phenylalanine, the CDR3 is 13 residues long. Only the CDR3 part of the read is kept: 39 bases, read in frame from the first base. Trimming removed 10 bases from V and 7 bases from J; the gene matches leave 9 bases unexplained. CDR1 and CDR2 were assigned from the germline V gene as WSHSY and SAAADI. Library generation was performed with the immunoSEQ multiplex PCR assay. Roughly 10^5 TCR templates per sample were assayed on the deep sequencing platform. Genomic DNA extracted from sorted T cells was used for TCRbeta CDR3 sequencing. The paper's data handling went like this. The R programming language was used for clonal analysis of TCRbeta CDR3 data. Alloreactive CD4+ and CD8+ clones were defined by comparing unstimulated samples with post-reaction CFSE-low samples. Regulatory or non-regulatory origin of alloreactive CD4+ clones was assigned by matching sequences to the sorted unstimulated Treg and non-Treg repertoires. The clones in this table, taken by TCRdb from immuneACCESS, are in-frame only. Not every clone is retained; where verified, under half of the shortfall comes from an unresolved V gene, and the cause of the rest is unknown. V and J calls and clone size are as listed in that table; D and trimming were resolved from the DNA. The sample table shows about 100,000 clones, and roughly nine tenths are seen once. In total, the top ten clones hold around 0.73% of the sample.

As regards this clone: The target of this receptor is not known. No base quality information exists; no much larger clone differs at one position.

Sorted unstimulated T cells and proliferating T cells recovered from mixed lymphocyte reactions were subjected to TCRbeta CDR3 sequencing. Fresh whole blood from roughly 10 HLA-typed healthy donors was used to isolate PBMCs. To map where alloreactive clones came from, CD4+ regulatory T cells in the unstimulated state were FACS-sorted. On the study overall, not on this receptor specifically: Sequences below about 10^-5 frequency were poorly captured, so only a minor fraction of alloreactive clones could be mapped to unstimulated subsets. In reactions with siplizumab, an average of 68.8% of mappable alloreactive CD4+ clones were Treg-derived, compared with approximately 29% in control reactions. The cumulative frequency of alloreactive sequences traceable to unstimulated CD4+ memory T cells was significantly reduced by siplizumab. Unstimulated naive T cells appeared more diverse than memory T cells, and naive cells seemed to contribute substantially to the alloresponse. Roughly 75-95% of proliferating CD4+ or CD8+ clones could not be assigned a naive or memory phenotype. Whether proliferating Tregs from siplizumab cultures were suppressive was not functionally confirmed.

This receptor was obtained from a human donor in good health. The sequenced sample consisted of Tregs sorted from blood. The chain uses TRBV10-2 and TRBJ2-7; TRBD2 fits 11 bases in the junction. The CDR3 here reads CATLLAGAVEQYF. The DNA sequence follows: TGCGCCACTTTACTAGCGGGAGCGGTAGAGCAGTACTTC.